Below, 3 T cell receptor beta chains from the same sample are listed, as sequenced in a study of OX40 agonist ivuxolimab in advanced cancers. TCRdb's table, derived via immunoSEQ multiplex PCR, lists solely in-frame clones and lacks some. The sample has 92,000 or so clones; approximately 90% are singletons. Sequencing used CD4+ or CD8+ T cells sorted from blood, obtained in a trial of the OX40 agonist ivuxolimab. These receptors all come from an adult with an advanced solid tumor such as melanoma, head and neck, liver or kidney cancer.

The sample holds a few counts of this clone. The chain carries TRBV21-1 and TRBJ2-5; the DNA was not compared with TRBD2, the D call given in the table. TRBV21-1 is annotated as a pseudogene. The CDR3 runs to 14 residues. The CDR3 sequence: CASSKAPEGETQYF. Written as DNA, the CDR3 is TGTGCCAGCAGCAAAGCTCCGGAGGGAGAGACCCAGTACTTC.

CDR3 residues: CASSLTSGTLLNTIYF. As DNA, the CDR3 is TGTGCCAGCAGTTTAACCTCCGGGACACTCCTAAACACCATATATTTT. This chain connects TRBV28 to TRBJ1-3, with D perhaps matching TRBD1 (6 bases). The germline V and J ends were trimmed by 2 bases and 6 bases, with 17 bases remaining between them. From germline, CDR1 is MDHEN and CDR2 SYDVKM. This CDR3 has 16 amino acids.

This sequence joins TRBV13 and TRBJ2-6; no clear D gene. Germline values: CDR1 PRHDT, CDR2 FYEKMQ (reference sequence). The length of the CDR3 is 16 residues. V was trimmed by 2 bases and J by 0 bases, leaving 8 bases between them. This CDR3 is CASSLRYPSGANVLTF. The CDR3 coding sequence is TGTGCCAGCAGCTTACGTTACCCCTCTGGGGCCAACGTCCTGACTTTC.